These T cell receptor beta chains were read from a single sample in a study of blood T cell repertoires in COVID-19. Generated by immunoSEQ multiplex PCR, the TCRdb table keeps only in-frame clones and is missing some. The data show roughly 140,000 clones, with around nine tenths seen just once and over 9.5% held by the top ten. Sequenced sample: peripheral blood. The receptors stem from a man over 45 with active or convalescent COVID-19. CDR3s include the opening cysteine and the closing phenylalanine or tryptophan. Fields, in order: clone size, D gene, J gene, V gene, CDR3 DNA, CDR3 protein. D genes are given only for firm matches. Rows may omit the clone size; those that give it use once, few, many or a size class.

. . TRBJ2-1 TRBV19 TGTGCCAGTAGTATAGCCAGGAACAATGAGCAGTTCTTC CASSIARNNEQFF
. . TRBJ2-7 TRBV11-2 TGTGCCAGCAGCTTAGACAGGGCCTACGAGCAGTACTTC CASSLDRAYEQYF
. TRBD2 TRBJ2-7 TRBV6-6 TGTGCCAGCAGACACGGACTAGCGGGAGGCGAGCAGTACTTC CASRHGLAGGEQYF
few . TRBJ1-2 TRBV4-1 TGCGCCAGCAGCCAAGAGGCCCCTAGTGGCTACACCTTC CASSQEAPSGYTF
. TRBD2 TRBJ2-3 TRBV6-1 TGTGCCAGCAGAGAATCTAGCGGGAGTAACTTAGATACGCAGTATTTT CASRESSGSNLDTQYF
few TRBD2 TRBJ2-7 TRBV4-1 TGCGCCAGCAGCCAAGATCTGACTAGCGGGGACTCCTACGAGCAGTACTTC CASSQDLTSGDSYEQYF
. TRBD1 TRBJ2-1 TRBV12-5 TGTGCTAGTGGCCCTGGACAGGGGGCCAATGAGCAGTTCTTC CASGPGQGANEQFF
. TRBD1 TRBJ2-2 TRBV6-2/TRBV6-3 TGTGCCAGCAGTCAACTCTACGGACAGGAGAACACCGGGGAGCTGTTTTTT CASSQLYGQENTGELFF
. TRBD2 TRBJ2-1 TRBV5-1 TGCGCCAGCAGCTTGGACGGGAGGCCCATGGATGAGCAGTTCTTC CASSLDGRPMDEQFF
. . TRBJ1-1 TRBV28 TGTGCCAGCAGTTTGGGGGCGCGGAACACTGAAGCTTTCTTT CASSLGARNTEAFF
. . TRBJ2-2 TRBV19 TGTGCCAGTAGTATATCTGGGAGATTGGGCACCGGGGAGCTGTTTTTT CASSISGRLGTGELFF
. TRBD1 TRBJ1-1 TRBV19 TGTGCCAGTACCCGGGACAGGGGGGGTCCTGAAGCTTTCTTT CASTRDRGGPEAFF
few . TRBJ2-7 TRBV5-5 TGTGCCAGCAGCTTGGGTCCACACAGTCAAAACGAGCAGTACTTC CASSLGPHSQNEQYF
once TRBD2 TRBJ2-2 TRBV7-3 TGTGCCAGCAGCTTCGGGGGAGGGCCAGTCGGGGAGCTGTTTTTT CASSFGGGPVGELFF
. TRBD1 TRBJ2-5 TRBV7-2 TGTGCCAGCAGCTCTTCACAGGGGAGAGAGACCCAGTACTTC CASSSSQGRETQYF
medium-sized TRBD2 TRBJ2-1 TRBV19 TGTGCCAGTAGACCGGGACTAGCGGGAGGGAGCTCCTACAATGAGCAGTTCTTC CASRPGLAGGSSYNEQFF
. . TRBJ1-3 TRBV29-1 TGCAGCGTTGAGGAGAGAAACACCATATATTTT CSVEERNTIYF
. TRBD2 TRBJ2-2 TRBV5-1 TGCGCCAGCAGCTTGGAAGCGGGAGCCGGGGAGCTGTTTTTT CASSLEAGAGELFF
. . TRBJ2-1 TRBV29-1 TGCAGCGTTGTTCAAGCCCTTAGCTCCTACAATGAGCAGTTCTTC CSVVQALSSYNEQFF
. TRBD1 TRBJ1-5 TRBV11-3 TGTGCCAGCAGCTTACCTCCTTACAGGGGGTGTCAGCCCCAGCATTTT CASSLPPYRGCQPQHF